This TCR beta chain was profiled in a study of OX40 agonist ivuxolimab in advanced cancers. Blood sampling was done at baseline, cycle 4 day 1, and cycle 7 day 1. The CDR3 sequence is 15 residues long. Trimming removed 5 bases from V and 3 bases from J, with 17 bases in between. CDR1 and CDR2 from the germline V gene are LGHNA and YSLEER. This table comes from immunoSEQ multiplex PCR, and its TCRdb copy is limited to in-frame clones, with some not included. The sample shows approximately 31,000 clones, 70% to 90% of them seen only once. V gene TRBV4-3 combines with J gene TRBJ2-7, with D uncertain. Material: CD4+ or CD8+ T cells sorted from blood, obtained in a trial of the OX40 agonist ivuxolimab. The TCR originated in an adult with an advanced solid tumor such as melanoma, head and neck, liver or kidney cancer. The CDR3 coding sequence is TGCGCCAGCAGCAGGGCCTATCCCCTCCTCTACGAGCAGTACTTC. It translates to CASSRAYPLLYEQYF.